This T cell receptor (beta chain) came from a study of vaccination and CD4 T cells after COVID-19 (dated by TCRdb to the early 2020s). For the study in its entirety: Convalescent patients had a positive SARS-CoV-2 result on nasal swab PCR, and of these patients, some ten had mild disease and one had severe disease. In the convalescent cohort there were six males and four females, among whom were two Hispanic individuals, seven Caucasians, two Asians and one multiracial person. Two doses of either the Pfizer-BioNTech BNT162b2 vaccine (n=8) or the Moderna mRNA-1273 vaccine (n=2) were administered to participants. Post-COVID blood samples from convalescent patients were collected a median of about 100 days after diagnosis, with a range of about 30 to 170 days. Post-vaccine blood samples were obtained a median of about 70 days after the second vaccine dose, with a range of roughly 13 to 250 days. The cultures were stimulated with overlapping spike peptide pools from SARS-CoV-2 and from the common cold coronaviruses HCoV-NL63, HCoV-OC43 and HCoV-229E. As controls, cultures received a CEFX viral epitope pool (the positive control), an HIV-1 Nef peptide pool (the negative control), or no peptide at all. The spike-specific CD4+ TCR repertoire was compared before and after mRNA vaccination in 10 COVID-19 convalescent patients and several infection-naive healthy vaccine recipients.

Results the study describes overall, beyond this receptor: The number of convalescent patients in the study was relatively small, and the study did not examine early timepoints following natural infection. Although the median number of SARS-CoV-2-reactive clonotypes went up from 20 to 25 after infection to about 38 after vaccination, the increase was not significant. In convalescent patients, a median around 84% of post-vaccine SARS-CoV-2-reactive clones were detected only after vaccination, and vaccine-specific priming was suggested by this finding. Of the vaccine-specific clones found in convalescent patients, nearly all (304 of 307) were mono-reactive for SARS-CoV-2 spike instead of being cross-reactive with common cold coronaviruses.

Points on this clonotype: Its antigen is unknown. No clone much larger than this one lies a single base away; base qualities are absent.

Libraries were constructed by PCR. TCR sequencing of DNA from cultured CD4+ T cells used the Oncomine TCR Beta short-read assay at the Johns Hopkins FTIC core. The QIAamp micro DNA kit was used to extract genomic DNA from the cultured CD4+ T cells. Oncomine TCR Beta libraries from cultured CD4+ T cells were pooled with unique dual indexes and sequenced on an Illumina iSeq 100. The authors' pipeline ran thus. Non-productive sequences were filtered out, and CDR3s that did not start with C, did not end with F or W, or were shorter than 7 amino acids were discarded. Antigen-specific clonotypes were identified with the MANAFEST web application by comparing peptide-stimulated wells with reference and other culture wells. Positive clones required FDR below 0.05, an odds ratio above 5, and productive frequency above 0.1% in at least two of three replicate wells. Cross-reactive clonotypes were defined as significantly expanded in both SARS-CoV-2 spike wells and at least one common cold coronavirus spike condition. Levenshtein distances (stringdist) and unrooted phylogenetic trees (ape) in R version 3.6.1 were used to assess CDR3 homology. Clones were called with MiXCR by TCRdb after fastp trimmed the public reads at Q25, and only in-frame beta chains were retained. CDR3 protein sequences are deduplicated, and each keeps its most common genes and DNA. The V and J calls, along with clone size, are taken from TCRdb and not from the paper's own processing. The sample profile shows about 15,000 distinct CDR3 sequences; roughly 50% of them were found once. In total, the top ten clones hold approximately 7.8% of the sample.

CDR1 SQVTM and CDR2 ANQGSEA are derived from the germline V gene. The germline ends are 16 bases apart after V is trimmed by 6 bases and J by 11 bases. The CDR3 numbers 11 residues from cysteine through phenylalanine. Only the CDR3 part of the read is kept: 33 bases, read in frame from the first base. Reading the label with the study, this specimen's treatment or condition is: approximately 9-day PBMC culture with coronavirus spike peptide pools or control peptides (ViraFEST assay). The ViraFEST assay, used in the study, expanded antigen-specific T cells with peptide pools and then identified the expanded clonotypes through TCR sequencing. The convalescent patients' positive SARS-CoV-2 PCR tests were from March to December 2020, which was before the Alpha, Beta and Delta variants emerged in the United States. PBMCs were cultured at 1.5 million to 2.5 million per well in IMDM supplemented with roughly 5% human AB serum and 8.5 to 10 IU/ml IL-2, with roughly 10 ug/ml peptide pools added. Half of the culture medium was replaced with fresh IL-2-containing medium on days 3 and 7. Once the cells had been in culture for about 10 days, the EasySep CD4+ T cell isolation kit was used to isolate CD4+ T cells by negative selection. PBMCs were separated from whole blood using Ficoll-Paque Plus gradient centrifugation and then either used fresh or cryopreserved at -140C. In general, triplicate wells were set up for every culture condition.

The V gene is TRBV29-1 and the J gene is TRBJ1-1; the D gene is perhaps TRBD1, from 5 matching bases. This TCR derives from a human donor who had recovered from COVID-19. Input material: CD4+ T cells from blood, cultured in vitro. CDR3 sequence: CSVKDDRGAFF. The DNA is TGCAGCGTGAAAGACGACAGAGGGGCTTTCTTT. Supplemented by the reference TRBV29-1 and TRBJ1-1 proteins around the CDR3, the complete variable domain is SAVISQKPSRDICQRGTSLTIQCQVDSQVTMMFWYRQQPGQSLTLIATANQGSEATYESGFVIDKFPISRPNLTFSTLTVSNMSPEDSSIYLCSVKDDRGAFFGQGTRLTVV.